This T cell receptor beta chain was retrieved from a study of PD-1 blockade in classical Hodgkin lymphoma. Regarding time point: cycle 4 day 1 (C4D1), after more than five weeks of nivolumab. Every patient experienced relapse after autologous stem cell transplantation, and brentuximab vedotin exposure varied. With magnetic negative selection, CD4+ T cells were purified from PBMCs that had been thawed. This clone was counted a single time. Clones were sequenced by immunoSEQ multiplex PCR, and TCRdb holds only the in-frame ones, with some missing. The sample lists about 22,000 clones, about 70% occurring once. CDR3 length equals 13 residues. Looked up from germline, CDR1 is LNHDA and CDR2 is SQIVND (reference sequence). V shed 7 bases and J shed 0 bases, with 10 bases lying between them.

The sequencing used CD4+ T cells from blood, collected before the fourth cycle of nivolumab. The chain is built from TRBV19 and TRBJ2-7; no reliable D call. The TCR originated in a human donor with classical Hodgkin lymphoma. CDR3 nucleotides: TGTGCCAGTAAAAGCGATAGCTCCTACGAGCAGTACTTC. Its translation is CASKSDSSYEQYF.